Listed here are 23 T cell receptor beta chains from one sample, sequenced in a study of cytomegalovirus exposure and HLA in healthy donors. A multiplex PCR was run with 60 Vbeta primers and 13 Jbeta primers. The assay was immunoSEQ multiplex PCR, and TCRdb's table has in-frame clones only and misses some. The table shows some 78,000 clones, with 80% occurring only once. Input material: PBMCs. These receptors originate from a woman aged 50 to 60 in good health and CMV-seropositive.

The chain has TRBV4-1 and TRBJ1-1; tentatively, D is TRBD1 (6 bases). The CDR3 is made up of 15 amino acids. Germline lookup yields CDR1 MGHRA and CDR2 YSYEKL. V was shortened by 3 bases and J by 1 base, with 12 bases between the two germline ends. The CDR3 DNA is TGCGCCAGCAGCCACCGGACAGACTCGAACACTGAAGCTTTCTTT. It translates to CASSHRTDSNTEAFF.

This clone has more than one count but fewer than ten. CDR3 sequence reads: CASSPRLAGGDGELFF. The DNA for the CDR3 is TGTGCCAGCAGCCCGCGACTAGCGGGAGGGGACGGGGAGCTGTTTTTT. The chain joins TRBV5-4 to TRBJ2-2; 14 nucleotides match TRBD2. The CDR3 has 16 residues. J lost 7 bases, V lost 4 bases, and 6 bases had no gene match. The germline V gene has CDR1 SGHNT and CDR2 YYREEE (reference sequence).

The chain joins TRBV29-1 to TRBJ2-5; 7 nucleotides line up with TRBD2. The closer fit of TRBJ2-7 to the DNA end suggests the J call may be wrong. CDR1 and CDR2 (germline): SQVTM, ANQGSEA. This CDR3 region has 11 residues. CDR3 sequence (DNA): TGCAGCGGACTGGGAGGGGTCGAGCAGTACTTC. It specifies CSGLGGVEQYF.

In this sample, this clone turned up once. J is TRBJ2-3 and V is TRBV7-9; tentative D call: TRBD2 (5 bases). Deletions cut 3 bases from V and 9 bases from J, with 13 bases between. This CDR3 contains 13 residues. Germline assignment: CDR1 SEHNR and CDR2 FQNEAQ (reference sequence). The CDR3 loop reads CASSLVQRETQYF. DNA for the CDR3: TGTGCCAGCAGCTTGGTACAGAGGGAGACGCAGTATTTT.

This chain uses TRBV7-2 with TRBJ1-1; possible D gene TRBD1, 6 bases. V shed 5 bases and J shed 6 bases, with 16 bases lying between them. The CDR3 is 14 residues long. Looked up from germline, CDR1 is SGHTA and CDR2 is FQGNSA. The CDR3: CASSRPWGLSEAFF. The CDR3 nucleotides read TGTGCCAGCAGCCGGCCCTGGGGGCTTTCTGAAGCTTTCTTT.

The CDR3 coding sequence is TGTGCCAGCAGCTTCGATGGGGGGTATTCACCCCTCCACTTT. Its protein product is CASSFDGGYSPLHF. The V and J genes are TRBV27 and TRBJ1-6; D possibly corresponds to TRBD1 (5 bases). Trimming took off 6 bases at V and 8 bases at J, with 14 bases between the two ends. Germline V gene data show CDR1 as MNHEY and CDR2 as SMNVEV (reference sequence). This CDR3 is built from 14 residues.

The J gene is TRBJ1-1, the V gene TRBV10-3, with D perhaps TRBD1 (5 bases). Germline loops: CDR1 ENHRY, CDR2 SYGVKD. Deletions cut 0 bases from V and 1 base from J, with 9 bases between. This CDR3 has 15 amino acids. CDR3 residues: CAISESWQGNTEAFF. CDR3 nucleotide sequence: TGTGCCATCAGTGAGTCCTGGCAGGGGAACACTGAAGCTTTCTTT.

V is TRBV5-1 and J is TRBJ2-1; 8 bases fit TRBD1. CDR1 and CDR2 (germline): SGHRS, YFSETQ. This CDR3 has 15 residues. V lost 4 bases to trimming and J lost 5 bases; unmatched junction nucleotides: 8. The CDR3 DNA reads as TGCGCCAGCAGCCCCCCGGGACAGGTAAACAATGAGCAGTTCTTC. Protein sequence: CASSPPGQVNNEQFF. The complete variable domain, with remaining parts taken from reference TRBV5-1 and TRBJ2-1, reads KAGVTQTPRYLIKTRGQQVTLSCSPISGHRSVSWYQQTPGQGLQFLFEYFSETQRNKGNFPGRFSGRQFSNSRSEMNVSTLELGDSALYLCASSPPGQVNNEQFFGPGTRLTVL.

This sequence joins TRBV5-1 and TRBJ2-7, with D possibly matching TRBD1 (6 bases). The CDR3 extends over 16 amino acids. The V end was cut by 0 bases, the J end by 2 bases, with 15 bases between. CDR1 and CDR2 (germline): SGHRS, YFSETQ. The CDR3 DNA reads TGCGCCAGCAGCTTGGGATTCGGGACACAAGCCTACGAGCAGTACGTC. The encoded protein is CASSLGFGTQAYEQYV.

The sample holds one count of this clone. The chain is built from TRBV7-8 and TRBJ2-7; TRBD2 might be the D (5 bases). CDR1 SGHVS and CDR2 FQNEAQ come from the germline V gene. CDR3 length: 14 amino acids. V dropped 5 bases and J dropped 5 bases, with 16 bases sitting between them. DNA for the CDR3: TGTGCCAGCAGCCACACGGGGAGCATCGACGAGCAGTACTTC. Translating gives CASSHTGSIDEQYF. The full variable domain, completed using reference TRBV7-8 and TRBJ2-7, is GAGVSQSPRYKVAKRGQDVALRCDPISGHVSLFWYQQALGQGPEFLTYFQNEAQLDKSGLPSDRFFAERPEGSVSTLKIQRTQQEDSAVYLCASSHTGSIDEQYFGPGTRLTVT.

The rearrangement links TRBV6-5 to TRBJ2-2; 7 bases match TRBD1. The CDR3 is made up of 15 amino acids. Trimming took 4 bases from V and 8 from J; bases not matched to a gene: 10. Germline V CDR1 and CDR2: MNHEY, SVGAGI. The DNA of the CDR3 is TGTGCCAGCAGTTTAATGGCAGGGGGTAGGGGGGAGCTGTTTTTT. This encodes CASSLMAGGRGELFF.

This clone has only one observation. CDR3 sequence (DNA): TGTGCCAGCAGCCAAGACCCGGGACTAGCGGGGGGGCTTGGCACAGATACGCAGTATTTT. It yields the protein CASSQDPGLAGGLGTDTQYF. The chain carries TRBV4-2 and TRBJ2-3; 16 bases fit TRBD2. With V trimmed by 0 bases and J by 1 base, 7 bases remained unmatched. This CDR3 comprises 20 residues. The germline CDR1 and CDR2 sequences are LGHNA and YNFKEQ.

The gene calls are TRBV11-2 and TRBJ2-7; 12 nucleotides match TRBD2. Germline V gives CDR1 SGHAT, CDR2 FQNNGV. The CDR3 covers 17 residues. The trim removed 0 bases at V and 3 bases at J, leaving 6 bases unmatched. CDR3 amino acids: CASSLDRLAGGFYEQYF. CDR3 sequence (DNA): TGTGCCAGCAGCTTAGATCGTCTAGCGGGGGGGTTCTACGAGCAGTACTTC.

The chain is built from TRBV18 and TRBJ1-5; perhaps TRBD1 as D (5 bases). CDR3 size: 14 residues. The germline V gene has CDR1 KGHSH and CDR2 LQKENI. Trimming removed 6 bases from V and 5 bases from J, with 14 bases in between. The CDR3 region is CASSVFSTDQPQHF. The CDR3 DNA reads TGTGCCAGCTCGGTGTTCTCGACAGATCAGCCCCAGCATTTT.

This chain uses TRBV5-1 with TRBJ1-1; D possibly corresponds to TRBD1 (6 bases). The germline V gene has CDR1 SGHRS and CDR2 YFSETQ. The CDR3 has 16 amino acids. V was cut by 5 bases and J by 2 bases, with 19 bases left in between. The DNA of the CDR3 is TGCGCCAGCAGTTGGGGGGGGCGGGGAGCAAACACTGAAGCTTTCTTT. Translation gives CASSWGGRGANTEAFF. The variable domain in full, completed from reference TRBV5-1 and TRBJ1-1, reads KAGVTQTPRYLIKTRGQQVTLSCSPISGHRSVSWYQQTPGQGLQFLFEYFSETQRNKGNFPGRFSGRQFSNSRSEMNVSTLELGDSALYLCASSWGGRGANTEAFFGQGTRLTVV.

The chain couples TRBV10-1 to TRBJ2-2, with TRBD2 as a possible D gene (5 bases). CDR3 length: 13 amino acids. Germline CDR1 WNHNN, CDR2 SYGVQD (reference sequence). V shed 7 bases and J shed 5 bases, with 11 bases lying between them. In DNA form, the CDR3 reads TGCGCCAGCAAAAGCTCGGGGACCGGGGAGCTGTTTTTT. The encoded protein is CASKSSGTGELFF.

This clone was observed once. The V and J genes are TRBV5-6 and TRBJ1-5; D remains unclear. Germline CDR1 and CDR2: SGHDT and YYEEEE. V dropped 0 bases and J dropped 5 bases, with 6 bases sitting between them. CDR3 length: 13 amino acids. The CDR3 DNA is TGTGCCAGCAGCTTGGCCCCGTATCAGCCCCAGCATTTT. Translated, it gives CASSLAPYQPQHF.

CDR3 bases: TGTGCCAGCATGACAGGTGTGGGGGTATACAATCAGCCCCAGCATTTT. Protein: CASMTGVGVYNQPQHF. The chain carries TRBV2 and TRBJ1-5, with a tentative D call TRBD1 (6 bases). Germline loops: CDR1 SNHLY, CDR2 FYNNEI. V lost 7 bases and J 3 bases, leaving 19 bases between the germline ends. This CDR3 spans 16 amino acids. The whole variable domain, filled in from reference TRBV2 and TRBJ1-5, reads EPEVTQTPSHQVTQMGQEVILRCVPISNHLYFYWYRQILGQKVEFLVSFYNNEISEKSEIFDDQFSVERPDGSNFTLKIRSTKLEDSAMYFCASMTGVGVYNQPQHFGDGTRLSIL.

The rearrangement uses TRBV5-1 and TRBJ1-1; D uncertain. The germline gives CDR1 SGHRS, CDR2 YFSETQ. Trimming stripped 0 bases from V and 1 base from J, with 7 bases between. This CDR3 contains 14 residues. For the CDR3, the DNA is TGCGCCAGCAGCTTGGGCAGTACGAACACTGAAGCTTTCTTT. Amino acids: CASSLGSTNTEAFF. The full variable domain, rest sourced from reference TRBV5-1 and TRBJ1-1, is KAGVTQTPRYLIKTRGQQVTLSCSPISGHRSVSWYQQTPGQGLQFLFEYFSETQRNKGNFPGRFSGRQFSNSRSEMNVSTLELGDSALYLCASSLGSTNTEAFFGQGTRLTVV.

V and J are TRBV7-2 and TRBJ1-1; TRBD1 might be the D (5 bases). Trimming stripped 7 bases from V and 4 bases from J, with 19 bases between. The CDR3 consists of 15 residues. Germline CDR1 reads SGHTA; CDR2 reads FQGNSA. The CDR3 sequence: CASISDEQAGTEAFF. In nucleotides, the CDR3 is TGTGCCAGCATCTCAGACGAACAGGCCGGCACTGAAGCTTTCTTT.

The table lists this clone with a few counts. V gene TRBV5-1 combines with J gene TRBJ2-3, with D uncertain. Between the trimmed V and J ends, which lost 0 bases and 1 base, there was a span of 12 bases. The CDR3 loop spans 16 amino acids. The germline gives CDR1 SGHRS, CDR2 YFSETQ. The chain's CDR3 is CASSLVTNRGTDTQYF. DNA for the CDR3: TGCGCCAGCAGCTTGGTAACAAACCGGGGCACAGATACGCAGTATTTT. Complete variable domain (other parts from reference TRBV5-1 and TRBJ2-3): KAGVTQTPRYLIKTRGQQVTLSCSPISGHRSVSWYQQTPGQGLQFLFEYFSETQRNKGNFPGRFSGRQFSNSRSEMNVSTLELGDSALYLCASSLVTNRGTDTQYFGPGTRLTVL.

The gene calls are TRBV19 and TRBJ2-2; maybe TRBD1 (6 bases). V was cut by 6 bases and J by 4 bases, with 15 bases left in between. The length of the CDR3 is 15 residues. CDR1 is LNHDA and CDR2 is SQIVND in the germline V gene (reference sequence). CDR3 region: CASRVDRQSTGELFF. CDR3 bases: TGTGCCAGTAGAGTGGACAGACAATCCACCGGGGAGCTGTTTTTT.

The chain has TRBV30 and TRBJ1-6; a weak D match, TRBD1 (5 bases). V lost 3 bases, J lost 9 bases, and 24 bases lay in between. The germline gives CDR1 GTSNPN, CDR2 SVGIG (reference sequence). This CDR3 contains 17 residues. The chain's CDR3 is CAWSGGAPWIPGSPLHF. CDR3 sequence (DNA): TGTGCCTGGAGCGGAGGGGCCCCCTGGATCCCGGGTTCACCCCTCCACTTT.